This entry concerns a single TCR beta chain. Its target is not known. One end of the junction is discordant with germline, which a read error may explain. Everyone who donated was a healthy Caucasian. This specimen comes from a study of identical twins. The cDNA had a unique molecular identifier and a template-switch universal primer site. TCRdb independently ran MiXCR on the 5' RACE reads; one entry per CDR3 protein. The profile shows hundreds of thousands of distinct CDR3 sequences, around 12% of them singletons. Study-level results: Abundant beta clonotypes from cord blood bore fewer insertions; memory repertoires lacked this pattern.

In addition, the sample was reused for a study of yellow fever vaccine responses in identical twins. That source reports: Twins reportedly appeared to share part of their vaccine T cell response while keeping part individual.

The sequence derives from a woman under 30 in good health. The sequenced sample consisted of PBMCs.

DNA for the CDR3: TGTGCCAGCAGTGAGTCAAAAGAAGCTTTCTTT. Translation: CASSESKEAFF. The chain joins TRBV10-3 to TRBJ1-1; D is unresolved. The germline V gene has CDR1 ENHRY and CDR2 SYGVKD. The CDR3 runs 11 residues.